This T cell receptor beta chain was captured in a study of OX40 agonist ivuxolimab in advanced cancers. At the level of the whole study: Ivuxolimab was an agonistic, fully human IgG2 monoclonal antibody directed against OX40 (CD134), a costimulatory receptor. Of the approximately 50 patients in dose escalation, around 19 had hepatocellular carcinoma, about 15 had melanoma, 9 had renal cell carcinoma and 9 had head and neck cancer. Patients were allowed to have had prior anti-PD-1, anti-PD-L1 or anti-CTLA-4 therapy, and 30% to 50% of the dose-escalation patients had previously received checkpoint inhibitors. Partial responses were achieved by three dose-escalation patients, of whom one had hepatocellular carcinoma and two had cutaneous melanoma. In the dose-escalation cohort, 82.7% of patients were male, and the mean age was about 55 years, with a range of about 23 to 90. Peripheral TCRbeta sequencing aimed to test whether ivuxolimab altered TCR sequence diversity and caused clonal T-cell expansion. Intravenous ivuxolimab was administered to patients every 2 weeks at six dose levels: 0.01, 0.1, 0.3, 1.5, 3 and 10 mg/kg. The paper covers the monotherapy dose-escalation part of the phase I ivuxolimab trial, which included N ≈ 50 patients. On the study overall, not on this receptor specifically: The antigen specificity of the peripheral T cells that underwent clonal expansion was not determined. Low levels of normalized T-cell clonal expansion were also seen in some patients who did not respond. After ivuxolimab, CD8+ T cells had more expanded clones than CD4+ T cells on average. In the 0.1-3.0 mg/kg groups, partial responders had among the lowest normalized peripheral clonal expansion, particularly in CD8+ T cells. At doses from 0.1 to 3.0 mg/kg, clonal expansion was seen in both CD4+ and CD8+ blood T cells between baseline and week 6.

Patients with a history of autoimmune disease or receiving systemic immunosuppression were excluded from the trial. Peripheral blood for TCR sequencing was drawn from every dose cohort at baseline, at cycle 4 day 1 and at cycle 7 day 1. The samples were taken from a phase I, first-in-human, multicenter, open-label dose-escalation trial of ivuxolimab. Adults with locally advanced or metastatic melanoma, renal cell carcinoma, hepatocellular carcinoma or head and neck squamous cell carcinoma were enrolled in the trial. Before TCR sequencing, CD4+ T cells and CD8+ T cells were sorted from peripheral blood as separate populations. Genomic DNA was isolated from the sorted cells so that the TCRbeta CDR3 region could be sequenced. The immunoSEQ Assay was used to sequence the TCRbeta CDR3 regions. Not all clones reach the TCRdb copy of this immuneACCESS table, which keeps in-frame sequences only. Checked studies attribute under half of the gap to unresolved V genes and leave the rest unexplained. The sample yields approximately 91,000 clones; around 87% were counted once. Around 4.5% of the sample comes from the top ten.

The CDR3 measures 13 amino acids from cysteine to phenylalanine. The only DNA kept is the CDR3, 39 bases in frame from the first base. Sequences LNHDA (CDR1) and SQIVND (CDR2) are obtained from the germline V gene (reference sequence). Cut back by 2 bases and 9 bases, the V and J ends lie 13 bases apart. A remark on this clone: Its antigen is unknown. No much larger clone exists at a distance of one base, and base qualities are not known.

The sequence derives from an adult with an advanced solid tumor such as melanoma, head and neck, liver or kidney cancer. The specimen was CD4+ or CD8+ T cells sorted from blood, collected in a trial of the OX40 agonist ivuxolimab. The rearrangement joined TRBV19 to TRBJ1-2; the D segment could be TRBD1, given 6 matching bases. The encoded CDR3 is CASSIRGGSSYTF. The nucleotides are TGTGCCAGTAGTATACGGGGGGGCTCGAGCTACACCTTC.